These 10 T cell receptor beta chains came from one sample sequenced in a study of early T cells in non-severe SARS-CoV-2 infection. TCRdb reprocessed the 5' RACE reads with MiXCR, giving one entry per CDR3 protein. In the table there are some 98,000 distinct CDR3 sequences, around 10% of which are singletons. The sequenced sample was whole blood. The receptors stem from an adult who was a healthcare worker with PCR-confirmed SARS-CoV-2 infection or an uninfected control (not recorded which).

The gene calls are TRBV19 and TRBJ2-5; possibly TRBD1 for D (6 bases). The germline V and J ends were trimmed by 3 bases and 4 bases, with 9 bases remaining between them. Germline V gene data show CDR1 as LNHDA and CDR2 as SQIVND (reference sequence). The CDR3 length is 13 residues. CDR3 nucleotide sequence: TGTGCCAGTAGTATTGGGGGCGGAGAGACCCAGTACTTC. Protein sequence: CASSIGGGETQYF.

This clonotype was seen a few times. The chain has TRBV6-5 and TRBJ1-6; a weak D match, TRBD1 (6 bases). The CDR3 consists of 15 residues. Germline V gives CDR1 MNHEY, CDR2 SVGAGI. Trimming stripped 0 bases from V and 7 bases from J, with 10 bases between. The CDR3 DNA follows: TGTGCCAGCAGTTACTCGAAGGGGGGAAATTCACCCCTCCACTTT. Translated: CASSYSKGGNSPLHF.

This clonotype was detected ten times or more. The chain employs TRBV23-1 and TRBJ2-2; the match to TRBD1 covers 9 bases. TRBV23-1 is noted as an ORF with a role that remains uncertain. The CDR3 spans 15 residues. J gave up 1 base and V 6 bases, and 3 bases lay outside the gene matches. The CDR3 loop reads CASRRQGVNTGELFF. CDR3 bases: TGCGCCAGCAGAAGACAGGGGGTGAACACCGGGGAGCTGTTTTTT.

Comments on this clonotype: This could be a read error, since a much larger clone is one nucleotide away. The chain combines TRBV12-3 or TRBV12-4 with TRBJ1-2; no firm D call. Trimming left V 7 bases short and J 2 bases short, with 14 bases between. This CDR3 has 14 residues. CDR3 nucleotide sequence: TGTGCCAGCACCGATCGGAGGAAAAACTATGGCTACACCTTC. Its translation: CASTDRRKNYGYTF.

In this sample, this clonotype turned up a few times. The rearrangement uses TRBV24-1 and TRBJ1-1, with TRBD1 matching 7 bases. CDR1 and CDR2 from the germline V gene are KGHDR and SFDVKD. V shed 7 bases and J 4 bases; nucleotides not matched to a gene: 5. The CDR3 is made up of 13 amino acids. Written as DNA, the CDR3 is TGTGCCACCAGAAACAGGGGACTCACTGAAGCTTTCTTT. Translating gives CATRNRGLTEAFF.

The CDR3 nucleotides are TGTGCCAGCGGAGGGGTTACTGTGACGAACACTGAAGCTTTCTTT. Translation: CASGGVTVTNTEAFF. The genes are TRBV11-2 and TRBJ1-1, with D tentatively TRBD1 (5 bases). The V end was cut by 8 bases, the J end by 1 base, with 17 bases between. Per the germline V gene, CDR1 is SGHAT and CDR2 is FQNNGV. The CDR3 contains 15 residues. Combining the CDR3 with reference TRBV11-2 and TRBJ1-1 gives the whole variable domain EAGVAQSPRYKIIEKRQSVAFWCNPISGHATLYWYQQILGQGPKLLIQFQNNGVVDDSQLPKDRFSAERLKGVDSTLKIQPAKLEDSAVYLCASGGVTVTNTEAFFGQGTRLTVV.

The chain is built from TRBV11-2 and TRBJ2-3; TRBD2 might be the D (6 bases). Trimming stripped 10 bases from V and 4 bases from J, with 15 bases between. Germline-derived CDR1 and CDR2 are SGHAT and FQNNGV. This CDR3 spans 13 amino acids. The CDR3 sequence is CATGTARADTQYF. The CDR3 bases are TGTGCCACGGGGACTGCTAGGGCAGATACGCAGTATTTT.

This clonotype was seen only a few times. The V call is TRBV7-3, the J call TRBJ2-7; weak D call: TRBD2 (6 bases). The CDR3 has 14 amino acids. V lost 8 bases and J lost 9, with 23 bases in between. CDR1 and CDR2 (germline): SGHTA, FQGTGA. This CDR3 is CASLEGRPPTMQYF. The CDR3 coding sequence is TGTGCCAGCCTAGAAGGGAGGCCACCTACGATGCAGTACTTC. Together with reference TRBV7-3 and TRBJ2-7, the CDR3 gives the full variable domain: GAGVSQTPSNKVTEKGKYVELRCDPISGHTALYWYRQSLGQGPEFLIYFQGTGAADDSGLPNDRFFAVRPEGSVSTLKIQRTERGDSAVYLCASLEGRPPTMQYFGPGTRLTVT.

In its sample, this clonotype was seen many times. J is TRBJ1-4 and V is TRBV25-1; tentative D call: TRBD1 (5 bases). The V gene lost 1 base and the J gene lost 8 bases, with 14 bases spanning the gap. The CDR3 length is 15 residues. Germline CDR1 is MGHDK and CDR2 is SYGVNS. This CDR3 is CASSEWGSRDEKLFF. The CDR3, as DNA: TGTGCCAGCAGTGAATGGGGAAGCCGGGACGAAAAACTGTTTTTT. The variable domain in full, with the rest retrieved from reference TRBV25-1 and TRBJ1-4, is EADIYQTPRYLVIGTGKKITLECSQTMGHDKMYWYQQDPGMELHLIHYSYGVNSTEKGDLSSESTVSRIRTEHFPLTLESARPSHTSQYLCASSEWGSRDEKLFFGSGTQLSVL.

This clonotype was seen a handful of times. This chain connects TRBV20-1 to TRBJ2-7; 7 nucleotides match TRBD1. The germline V gene encodes CDR1 DFQATT and CDR2 SNEGSKA (reference sequence). V dropped 5 bases and J dropped 2; count of bases not matched to a gene: 6. The length of the CDR3 is 13 residues. CDR3 DNA: TGCAGTGCTGTGGGACAGCGAGCCTACGAGCAGTACTTC. Amino acid sequence: CSAVGQRAYEQYF.